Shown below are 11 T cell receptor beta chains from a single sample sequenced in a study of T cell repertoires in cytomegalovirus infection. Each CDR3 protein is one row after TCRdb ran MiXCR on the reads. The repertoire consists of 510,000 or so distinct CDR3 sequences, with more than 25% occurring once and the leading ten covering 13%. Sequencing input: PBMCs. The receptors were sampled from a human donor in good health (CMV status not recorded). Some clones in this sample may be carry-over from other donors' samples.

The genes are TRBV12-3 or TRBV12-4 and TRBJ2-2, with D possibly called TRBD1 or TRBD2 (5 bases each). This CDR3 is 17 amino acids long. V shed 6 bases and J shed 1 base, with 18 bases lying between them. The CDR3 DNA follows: TGTGCCAGCAGCTTGGGGAGATGGACATTGAACACCGGGGAGCTGTTTTTT. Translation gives CASSLGRWTLNTGELFF.

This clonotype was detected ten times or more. The CDR3 region has the DNA TGTGCCAGCAGCTTAGACGACGGAAGATACAATGAGCAGTTCTTC. Protein product: CASSLDDGRYNEQFF. The chain is built from TRBV7-2 and TRBJ2-1; D gene ambiguous. CDR3 length: 15 residues. Trimming stripped 1 base from V and 4 bases from J, with 11 bases between. From germline, CDR1 is SGHTA and CDR2 FQGNSA.

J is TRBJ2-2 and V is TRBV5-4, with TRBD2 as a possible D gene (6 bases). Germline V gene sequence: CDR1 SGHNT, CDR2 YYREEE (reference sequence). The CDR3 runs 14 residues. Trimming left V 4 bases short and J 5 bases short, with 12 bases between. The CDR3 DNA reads TGTGCCAGCAGCGACGGACTAACGACCGGGGAGCTGTTTTTT. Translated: CASSDGLTTGELFF.

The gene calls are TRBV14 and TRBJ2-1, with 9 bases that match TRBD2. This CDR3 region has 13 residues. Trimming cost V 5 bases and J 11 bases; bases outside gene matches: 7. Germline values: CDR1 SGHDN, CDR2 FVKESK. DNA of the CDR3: TGTGCCAGCAGCTCCCTAGCGGGATTTAAGCAGTTCTTC. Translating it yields CASSSLAGFKQFF.

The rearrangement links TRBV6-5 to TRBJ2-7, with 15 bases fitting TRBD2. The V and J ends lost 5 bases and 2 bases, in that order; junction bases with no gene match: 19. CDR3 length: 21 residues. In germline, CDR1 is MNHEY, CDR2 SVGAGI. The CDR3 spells CASSPGQGARTSGRGAYEQYV. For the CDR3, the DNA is TGTGCCAGCAGTCCGGGACAGGGGGCGAGGACTAGCGGGAGGGGCGCCTACGAGCAGTACGTC.

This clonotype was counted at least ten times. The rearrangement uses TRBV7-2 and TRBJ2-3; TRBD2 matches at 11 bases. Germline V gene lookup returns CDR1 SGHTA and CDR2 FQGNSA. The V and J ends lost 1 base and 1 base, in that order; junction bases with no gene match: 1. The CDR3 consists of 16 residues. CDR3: CASSLGGLAGTDTQYF. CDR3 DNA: TGTGCCAGCAGCTTAGGGGGACTAGCGGGCACAGATACGCAGTATTTT.

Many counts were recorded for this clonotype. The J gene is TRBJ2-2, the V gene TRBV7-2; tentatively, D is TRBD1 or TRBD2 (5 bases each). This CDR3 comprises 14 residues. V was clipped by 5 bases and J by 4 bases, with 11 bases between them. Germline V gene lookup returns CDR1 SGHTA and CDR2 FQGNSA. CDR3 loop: CASSRDAATGELFF. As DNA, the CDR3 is TGTGCCAGCAGCCGGGACGCGGCCACCGGGGAGCTGTTTTTT.

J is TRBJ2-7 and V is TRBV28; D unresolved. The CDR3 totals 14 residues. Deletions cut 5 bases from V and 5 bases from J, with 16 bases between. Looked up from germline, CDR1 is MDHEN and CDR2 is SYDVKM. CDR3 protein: CASSAPGYFHEQYF. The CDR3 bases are TGTGCCAGCAGTGCCCCCGGCTATTTCCACGAGCAGTACTTC. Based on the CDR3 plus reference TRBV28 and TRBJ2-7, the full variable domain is DVKVTQSSRYLVKRTGEKVFLECVQDMDHENMFWYRQDPGLGLRLIYFSYDVKMKEKGDIPEGYSVSREKKERFSLILESASTNQTSMYLCASSAPGYFHEQYFGPGTRLTVT.

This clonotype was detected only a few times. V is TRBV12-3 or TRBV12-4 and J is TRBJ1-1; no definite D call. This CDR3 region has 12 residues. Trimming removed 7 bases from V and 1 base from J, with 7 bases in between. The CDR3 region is CASTRGNTEAFF. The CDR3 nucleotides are TGTGCCAGCACCCGGGGGAACACTGAAGCTTTCTTT.

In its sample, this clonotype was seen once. CDR3 sequence reads: CASSRRQGSTEAFF. CDR3 nucleotides: TGTGCCAGTAGTCGGAGACAGGGGAGCACTGAAGCTTTCTTT. The chain has TRBV19 and TRBJ1-1; 8 nucleotides agree with TRBD1. Trimming cost V 5 bases and J 4 bases; bases outside gene matches: 6. The CDR3 runs 14 residues. Germline CDR1 reads LNHDA; CDR2 reads SQIVND (reference sequence).

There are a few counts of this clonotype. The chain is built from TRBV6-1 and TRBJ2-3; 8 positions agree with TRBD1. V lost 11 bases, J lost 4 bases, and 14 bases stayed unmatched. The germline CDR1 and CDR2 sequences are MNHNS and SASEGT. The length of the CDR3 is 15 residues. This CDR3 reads CALRAGTGSADTQYF. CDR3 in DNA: TGTGCCTTAAGAGCCGGGACAGGATCAGCAGATACGCAGTATTTT.